This is a list of T cell receptor beta chains from one sample in a study of OX40 agonist ivuxolimab in advanced cancers. Repertoires were generated with immunoSEQ multiplex PCR, while TCRdb's copy carries only in-frame clones and drops some. The table records about 19,000 clones, approximately 83% of them present only once. The sequenced sample was CD4+ or CD8+ T cells sorted from blood, obtained in a trial of the OX40 agonist ivuxolimab. The receptors were gathered from an adult with an advanced solid tumor such as melanoma, head and neck, liver or kidney cancer. Each CDR3 is given with its conserved first and last residue. A D gene is named only where the DNA matches it firmly. Clone size appears in some rows only: once, few, many, or a class for an expanded clone.

V	D	size	J	DNA	CDR3
TRBV29-1	NA	NA	TRBJ1-1	TGCAGCGGCACCCAGGGGACTGCGAACACTGAAGCTTTCTTT	CSGTQGTANTEAFF
TRBV5-1	TRBD2	NA	TRBJ2-7	TGCGCCAGCAGCTTGGGGACGAATAGGGACTACCCCTACGAGCAGTACTTC	CASSLGTNRDYPYEQYF
TRBV29-1	NA	NA	TRBJ2-2	TGCAGCGTCCCCGTTAACACCGGGGAGCTGTTTTTT	CSVPVNTGELFF
TRBV20-1	NA	NA	TRBJ1-1	TGCAGTGGAACAGGGAACACTGAAGCTTTCTTT	CSGTGNTEAFF
TRBV7-9	TRBD1	NA	TRBJ2-2	TGTGCCAGCATACTCGGACAGGGAGAGAGCACCGGGGAGCTGTTTTTT	CASILGQGESTGELFF
TRBV6-1	TRBD2	NA	TRBJ2-7	TGTGCCAGCAGTGTCCTTGGAGCGGGGGCCGTCTACGAGCAGTACTTC	CASSVLGAGAVYEQYF
TRBV10-2	NA	once	TRBJ2-7	TGCGCCAGCAGTTTCGCAGGCTACGAGCAGTACTTC	CASSFAGYEQYF
TRBV27	TRBD2	NA	TRBJ2-5	TGTGCCAGCAGTTTTTGGACTAGCGGGGAAGAGACCCAGTACTTC	CASSFWTSGEETQYF
TRBV4-1	TRBD1	NA	TRBJ1-2	TGCGCCAGCAGCCAAGGGACAGGGGTTTATGGCTACACCTTC	CASSQGTGVYGYTF
TRBV4-1	TRBD1	few	TRBJ2-5	TGCGCCAGCAGCCCTATCGGGGACAGGGGTCAAGAGACCCAGTACTTC	CASSPIGDRGQETQYF
TRBV27	NA	NA	TRBJ2-7	TGTGCCAGCAGTTTATTAGGGGACGGCTCCTACGAGCAGTACTTC	CASSLLGDGSYEQYF
TRBV9	NA	NA	TRBJ2-7	TGTGCCAGCAGCGTAGAAGGTCAGTCGGGGCCAGATGGGCAGTACTTC	CASSVEGQSGPDGQYF
TRBV27	NA	NA	TRBJ2-7	TGTGCCAGCAGTTTATCGGGGGGGCCTTCCTACGAGCAGTACTTC	CASSLSGGPSYEQYF
TRBV18	NA	NA	TRBJ2-7	TGTGCCAGCTCACCACCCCTCAGCGACGAGCAGTACTTC	CASSPPLSDEQYF
TRBV19	NA	NA	TRBJ1-5	TGTGCCAGTAGTGCTACACAGAGAGGCAATCAGCCCCAGCATTTT	CASSATQRGNQPQHF
TRBV27	NA	NA	TRBJ2-7	TGTGCCAGCAGTTTCGGAGACTTCACCTACGAGCAGTACTTC	CASSFGDFTYEQYF
TRBV25-1	NA	few	TRBJ1-5	TGTGCCAGCAACCCAGCGGAGGGGTTCAATCAGCCCCAGCATTTT	CASNPAEGFNQPQHF
TRBV20-1	NA	NA	TRBJ2-3	TGCAGTGCCTCCATCTCGCTGGTTGGGTATTTT	CSASISLVGYF
TRBV9	NA	many	TRBJ2-2	TGTGCCAGCAGCGTAGCAACCAGGGCCGGGGAGCTGTTTTTT	CASSVATRAGELFF
TRBV16	NA	NA	TRBJ1-1	TGTGCCAGCAGCCAATTGGGGGGGCCCTCGCCGAACACTGAAGCTTTCTTT	CASSQLGGPSPNTEAFF
TRBV18	NA	NA	TRBJ2-3	TGTGCCAGCTCACCTATCGGACCCGATACGCAGTATTTT	CASSPIGPDTQYF
TRBV6-1	TRBD1	once	TRBJ2-7	TGTGCCAGCAGCCAACCCTGGGACAGTTACGAGCAGTACTTC	CASSQPWDSYEQYF
TRBV28	NA	hyperexpanded	TRBJ1-5	TGTGCCAGCAACCCAGCGGAGGGGTTCAATCAGCCCCAGCATTTT	CASNPAEGFNQPQHF
TRBV6-4	NA	NA	TRBJ2-1	TGTGCCAGCAGTGTCAACGGTGTGGATGAGCAGTTCTTC	CASSVNGVDEQFF
TRBV4-1	NA	NA	TRBJ1-4	TGCGCCAGCAGCCTCTCACTGGCCAATCTGGGAGAAAAACTGTTTTTT	CASSLSLANLGEKLFF
TRBV2	TRBD1	NA	TRBJ2-5	TGTGCCAGCAGTGAGGTGGACAGGGCCGACAGAGGAGAGACCCAGTACTTC	CASSEVDRADRGETQYF
TRBV18	NA	NA	TRBJ1-2	TGTGCCAGCTCACCCGACAATGGGTCCGTTCGTGGCTACACCTTC	CASSPDNGSVRGYTF
TRBV13	TRBD1	once	TRBJ2-7	TGTGCCAGCAGCTTAAGACAGGGCACCTACGAGCAGTACTTC	CASSLRQGTYEQYF
TRBV9	TRBD2	once	TRBJ2-1	TGTGCCAGCAGCACCACCCCTTGGACTAGCCGGTGGAATGAGCAGTTCTTC	CASSTTPWTSRWNEQFF
TRBV2	TRBD1	once	TRBJ1-4	TGTGCCAGCAGTGTCCTGGACAGGGAGAATGAAAAACTGTTTTTT	CASSVLDRENEKLFF
TRBV15	NA	NA	TRBJ2-1	TGTGCCACCAGCAGAGATAGCGGCCCTGTAAATGAGCAGTTCTTC	CATSRDSGPVNEQFF
TRBV7-9	NA	NA	TRBJ1-4	TGTGCCAGCAGCTCCCTACATTCAACTAATGAAAAACTGTTTTTT	CASSSLHSTNEKLFF
TRBV19	NA	NA	TRBJ1-5	TGTGCCAGTAGTATAAGCGGACAGAGCAATCAGCCCCAGCATTTT	CASSISGQSNQPQHF
TRBV7-9	NA	NA	TRBJ2-7	TGTGCCAGCACCAAGTCCTCATCGACTAAACCCTACGAGCAGTACTTC	CASTKSSSTKPYEQYF
TRBV27	NA	NA	TRBJ2-7	TGTGCCAGCAGTACAGGGTTTGGCCTCGAGCAGTACTTC	CASSTGFGLEQYF
TRBV28	NA	NA	TRBJ2-1	TGTGCCAGCAGGTTTCGAGGGGCATACAATGAGCAGTTCTTC	CASRFRGAYNEQFF
TRBV10-3	TRBD1	once	TRBJ2-1	TGTGCCATCAGTGCTGGGACAGGGGGCTATGAGCAGTTCTTC	CAISAGTGGYEQFF
TRBV29-1	NA	NA	TRBJ2-2	TGCAGCTCCGTCATGAGTGCAACCGGGGAGCTGTTTTTT	CSSVMSATGELFF
TRBV7-9	TRBD1	NA	TRBJ1-1	TGTGCCAGCAGCTTTGGGACAGGGATGAACACTGAAGCTTTCTTT	CASSFGTGMNTEAFF
TRBV27	NA	NA	TRBJ2-7	TGTGCCAGCAGTTTATCGCTCCGCGGCTCCTACGAGCAGTACTTC	CASSLSLRGSYEQYF
TRBV7-9	NA	once	TRBJ2-4	TGTGCCAGCAGCTTAGCCCGGGGTTCCAAAAACATTCAGTACTTC	CASSLARGSKNIQYF
TRBV7-9	TRBD1	NA	TRBJ1-2	TGTGCCAGCAGCCCGACAGGGGACTATGGCTACACCTTC	CASSPTGDYGYTF
TRBV19	TRBD1	NA	TRBJ1-5	TGTGCCAGTAGTACGTTACACCGGGACAGGGCTTGGGGCAATCAGCCCCAGCATTTT	CASSTLHRDRAWGNQPQHF
TRBV4-2	NA	few	TRBJ2-5	TGTGCCAGCAGCTTGTGGGGAGAGACCCAGTACTTC	CASSLWGETQYF
TRBV7-6	NA	NA	TRBJ2-2	TGTGCCAGCAGCTTAGCTGGGGGTCACAGCCTATTCGGCGGGGAGCTGTTTTTT	CASSLAGGHSLFGGELFF
TRBV6-6	NA	NA	TRBJ2-4	TGTGCCAGCAGTTACTCTCCAGGGGAGTCCAAAAACATTCAGTACTTC	CASSYSPGESKNIQYF
TRBV19	NA	NA	TRBJ1-2	TGTGCCAGTAGTATCCCGGACGGTTTTAACTATGGCTACACCTTC	CASSIPDGFNYGYTF
TRBV4-1	NA	NA	TRBJ1-6	TGCGCCAGCAGCCAAGTATATAATTCACCCCTCCACTTT	CASSQVYNSPLHF
TRBV10-2	NA	once	TRBJ1-2	TGCGCCAGCAGTGCGGGGGGGGCGAGCTATGGCTACACCTTC	CASSAGGASYGYTF
TRBV7-8	NA	NA	TRBJ2-7	TGTGCCAGCAGCCTATTTGGGGTCCACGAGCAGTACTTC	CASSLFGVHEQYF
TRBV30	TRBD2	NA	TRBJ2-7	TGTGCCTGGAGTGGACTAGCGGGGGACTCCTACGAGCAGTACTTC	CAWSGLAGDSYEQYF